At least ten counts were recorded for the clone carrying this T cell receptor (beta chain). The sample is drawn from a study of T-cell reconstitution after alpha-beta-depleted transplantation in children. The CDR3 runs to 17 residues. V was cut by 2 bases and J by 2 bases, with 21 bases left in between. Germline V CDR1 and CDR2: GTSNPN, SVGIG (reference sequence). It was with unique molecular identifiers that the TCRbeta library was prepared. TCRdb passed the PCR reads through MiXCR, listing each CDR3 protein once. This table has roughly 220,000 distinct CDR3 sequences, about 9.6% appearing once. The receptor was derived from a human donor who donated a stem cell graft to a child with SCID. The sample was PBMCs from the stem cell graft donor, taken from the stem cell graft. This chain joins TRBV30 and TRBJ1-2; possible D gene TRBD1, 6 bases. The CDR3 region is CAWSPGYRTVGNYGYTF. DNA for the CDR3: TGTGCCTGGAGTCCTGGATATAGGACAGTAGGAAACTATGGCTACACCTTC.